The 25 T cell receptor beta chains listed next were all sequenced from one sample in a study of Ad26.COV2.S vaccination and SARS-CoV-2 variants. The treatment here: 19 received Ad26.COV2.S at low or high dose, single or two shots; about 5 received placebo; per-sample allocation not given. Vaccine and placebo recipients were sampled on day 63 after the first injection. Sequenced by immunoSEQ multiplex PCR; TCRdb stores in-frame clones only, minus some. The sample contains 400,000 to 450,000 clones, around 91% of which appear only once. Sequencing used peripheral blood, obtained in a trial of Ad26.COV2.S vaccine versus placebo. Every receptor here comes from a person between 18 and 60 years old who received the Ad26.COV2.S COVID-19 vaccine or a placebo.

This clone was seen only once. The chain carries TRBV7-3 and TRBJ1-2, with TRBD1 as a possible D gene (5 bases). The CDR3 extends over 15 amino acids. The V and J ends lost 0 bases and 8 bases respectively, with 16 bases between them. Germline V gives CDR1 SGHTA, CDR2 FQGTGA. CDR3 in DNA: TGTGCCAGCAGCTTAACGAGCGGGGCTAAACAAGGCTACACCTTC. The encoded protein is CASSLTSGAKQGYTF. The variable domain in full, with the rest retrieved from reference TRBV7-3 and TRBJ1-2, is GAGVSQTPSNKVTEKGKYVELRCDPISGHTALYWYRQSLGQGPEFLIYFQGTGAADDSGLPNDRFFAVRPEGSVSTLKIQRTERGDSAVYLCASSLTSGAKQGYTFGSGTRLTVV.

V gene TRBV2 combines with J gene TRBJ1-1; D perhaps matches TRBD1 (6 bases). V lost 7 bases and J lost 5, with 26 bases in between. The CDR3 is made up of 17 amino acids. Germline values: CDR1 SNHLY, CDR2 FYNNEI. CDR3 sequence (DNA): TGTGCCAGCACAGAAAGGAGAGGGGGAAGGGGAATTACTGAAGCTTTCTTT. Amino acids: CASTERRGGRGITEAFF.

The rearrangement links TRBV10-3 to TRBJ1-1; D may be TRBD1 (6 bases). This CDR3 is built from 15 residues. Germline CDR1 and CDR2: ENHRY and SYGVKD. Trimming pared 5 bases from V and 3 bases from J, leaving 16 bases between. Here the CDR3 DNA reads TGTGCCATCAGTCATTCCACCGGGGGCGACACTGAAGCTTTCTTT. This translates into CAISHSTGGDTEAFF.

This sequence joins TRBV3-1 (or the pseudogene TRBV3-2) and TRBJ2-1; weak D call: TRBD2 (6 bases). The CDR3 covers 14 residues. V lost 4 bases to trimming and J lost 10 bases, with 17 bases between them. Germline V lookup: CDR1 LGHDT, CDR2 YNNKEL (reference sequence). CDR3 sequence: CASSPRGLLREQFF. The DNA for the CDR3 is TGTGCCAGCAGCCCCCGGGGACTGCTCCGGGAGCAGTTCTTC.

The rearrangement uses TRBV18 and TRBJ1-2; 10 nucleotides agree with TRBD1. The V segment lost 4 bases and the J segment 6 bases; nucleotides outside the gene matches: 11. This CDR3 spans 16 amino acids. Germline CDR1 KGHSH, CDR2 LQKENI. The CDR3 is CASSQSRDRGSNGYTF. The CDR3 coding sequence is TGTGCCAGCTCACAATCCCGGGACAGGGGATCGAATGGCTACACCTTC.

The CDR3 DNA reads as TGCGCCAGCAGGGGGGTAACTAGCACAGATACGCAGTATTTT. Translating gives CASRGVTSTDTQYF. The rearrangement links TRBV5-1 to TRBJ2-3; D is possibly TRBD1 or TRBD2 (5 bases each). V lost 5 bases and J lost 0, with 10 bases in between. Germline V gene sequence: CDR1 SGHRS, CDR2 YFSETQ. The CDR3 loop spans 14 amino acids.

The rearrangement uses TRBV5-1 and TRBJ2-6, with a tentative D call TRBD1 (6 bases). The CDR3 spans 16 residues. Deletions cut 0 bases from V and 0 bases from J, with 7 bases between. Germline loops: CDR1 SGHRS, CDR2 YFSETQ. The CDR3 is CASSLDRVSGANVLTF. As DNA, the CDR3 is TGCGCCAGCAGCTTGGACAGGGTCTCTGGGGCCAACGTCCTGACTTTC. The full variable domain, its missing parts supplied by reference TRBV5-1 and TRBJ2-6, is KAGVTQTPRYLIKTRGQQVTLSCSPISGHRSVSWYQQTPGQGLQFLFEYFSETQRNKGNFPGRFSGRQFSNSRSEMNVSTLELGDSALYLCASSLDRVSGANVLTFGAGSRLTVL.

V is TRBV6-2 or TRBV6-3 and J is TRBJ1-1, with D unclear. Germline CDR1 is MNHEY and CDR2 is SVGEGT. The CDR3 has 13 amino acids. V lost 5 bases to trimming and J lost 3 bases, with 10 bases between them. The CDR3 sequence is CASSLGPYTEAFF. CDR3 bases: TGTGCCAGCAGTCTCGGACCATACACTGAAGCTTTCTTT.

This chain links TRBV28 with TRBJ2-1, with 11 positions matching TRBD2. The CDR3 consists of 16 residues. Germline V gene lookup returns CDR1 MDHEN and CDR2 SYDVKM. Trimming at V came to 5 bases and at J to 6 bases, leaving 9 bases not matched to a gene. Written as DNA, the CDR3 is TGTGCCAGCAGTACGCAACTAGCGGGAGACGGCAATGAGCAGTTCTTC. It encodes CASSTQLAGDGNEQFF.

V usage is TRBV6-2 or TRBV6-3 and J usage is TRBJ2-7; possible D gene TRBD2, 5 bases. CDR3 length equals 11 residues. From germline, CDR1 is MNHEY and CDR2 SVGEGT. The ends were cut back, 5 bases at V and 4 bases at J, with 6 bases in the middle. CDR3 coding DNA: TGTGCCAGCAGTACGGGATACGAGCAGTACTTC. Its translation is CASSTGYEQYF.

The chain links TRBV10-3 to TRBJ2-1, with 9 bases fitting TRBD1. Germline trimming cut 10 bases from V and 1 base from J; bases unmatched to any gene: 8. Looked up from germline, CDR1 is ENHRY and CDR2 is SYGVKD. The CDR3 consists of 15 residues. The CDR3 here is CASLDRGFSYNEQFF. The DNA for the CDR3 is TGTGCCAGTCTTGACAGGGGGTTTTCCTACAATGAGCAGTTCTTC.

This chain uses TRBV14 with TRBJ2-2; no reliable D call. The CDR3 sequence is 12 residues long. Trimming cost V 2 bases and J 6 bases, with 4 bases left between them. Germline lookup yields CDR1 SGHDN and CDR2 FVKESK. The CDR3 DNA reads TGTGCCAGCAGCCAAATATCCGGGGAGCTGTTTTTT. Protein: CASSQISGELFF.

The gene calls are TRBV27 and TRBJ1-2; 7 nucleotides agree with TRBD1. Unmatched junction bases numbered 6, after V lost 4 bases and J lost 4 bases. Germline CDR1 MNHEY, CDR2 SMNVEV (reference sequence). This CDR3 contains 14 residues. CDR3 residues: CASSSRGQFYGYTF. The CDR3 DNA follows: TGTGCCAGCAGTTCGAGGGGACAGTTCTATGGCTACACCTTC.

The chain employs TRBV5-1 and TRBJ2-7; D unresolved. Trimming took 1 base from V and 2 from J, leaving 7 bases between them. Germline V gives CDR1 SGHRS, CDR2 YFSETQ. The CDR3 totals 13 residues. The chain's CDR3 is CASSLWVTYEQYF. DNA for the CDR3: TGCGCCAGCAGCTTGTGGGTTACCTACGAGCAGTACTTC.

The CDR3 sequence: CASSQEFIPYEQYF. CDR3 DNA sequence: TGTGCCAGCAGCCAAGAATTCATCCCCTACGAGCAGTACTTC. The genes are TRBV14 and TRBJ2-7, with no clear D. V lost 0 bases and J 2 bases, leaving 8 bases between the germline ends. The CDR3 is made up of 14 amino acids. From germline, CDR1 is SGHDN and CDR2 FVKESK.

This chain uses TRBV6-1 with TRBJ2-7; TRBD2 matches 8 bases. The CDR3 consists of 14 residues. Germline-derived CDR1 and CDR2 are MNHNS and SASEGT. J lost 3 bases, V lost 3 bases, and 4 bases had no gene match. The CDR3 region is CASSDGAGGYEQYF. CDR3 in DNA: TGTGCCAGCAGTGATGGTGCGGGAGGCTACGAGCAGTACTTC.

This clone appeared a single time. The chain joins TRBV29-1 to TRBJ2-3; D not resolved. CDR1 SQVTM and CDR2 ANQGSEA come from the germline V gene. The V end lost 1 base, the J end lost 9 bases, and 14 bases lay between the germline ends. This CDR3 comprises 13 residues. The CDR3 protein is CSVEGRLVATQYF. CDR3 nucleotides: TGCAGCGTTGAAGGACGACTTGTAGCCACGCAGTATTTT.

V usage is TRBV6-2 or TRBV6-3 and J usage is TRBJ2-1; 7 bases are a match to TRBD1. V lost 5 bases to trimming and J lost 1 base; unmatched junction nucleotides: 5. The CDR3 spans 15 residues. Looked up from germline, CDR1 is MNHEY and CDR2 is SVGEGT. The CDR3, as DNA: TGTGCCAGCAGTGACAGGGTACGGTCCTACAATGAGCAGTTCTTC. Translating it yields CASSDRVRSYNEQFF.

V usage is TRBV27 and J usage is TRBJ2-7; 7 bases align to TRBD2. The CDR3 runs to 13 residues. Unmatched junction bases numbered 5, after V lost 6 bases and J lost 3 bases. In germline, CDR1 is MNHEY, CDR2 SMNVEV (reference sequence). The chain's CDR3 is CASSLTGGYEQYF. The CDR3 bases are TGTGCCAGCAGCCTGACGGGGGGCTACGAGCAGTACTTC.

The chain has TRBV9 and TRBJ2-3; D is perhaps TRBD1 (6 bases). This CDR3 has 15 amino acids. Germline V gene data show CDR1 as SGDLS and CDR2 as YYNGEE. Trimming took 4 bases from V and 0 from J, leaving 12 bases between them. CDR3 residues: CASSPDGQSTDTQYF. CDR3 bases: TGTGCCAGCAGCCCAGATGGACAGAGCACAGATACGCAGTATTTT.

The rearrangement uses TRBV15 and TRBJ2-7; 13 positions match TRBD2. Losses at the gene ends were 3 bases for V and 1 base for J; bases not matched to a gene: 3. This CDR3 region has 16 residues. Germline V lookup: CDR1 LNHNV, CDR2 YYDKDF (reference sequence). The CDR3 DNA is TGTGCCACCAGCAGCGTACTAGCGGGAGGGTCCTACGAGCAGTACTTC. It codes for CATSSVLAGGSYEQYF.

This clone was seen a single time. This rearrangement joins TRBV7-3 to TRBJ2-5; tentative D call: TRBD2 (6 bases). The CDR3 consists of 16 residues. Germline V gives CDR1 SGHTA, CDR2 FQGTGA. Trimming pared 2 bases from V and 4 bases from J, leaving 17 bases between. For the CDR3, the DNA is TGTGCCAGCAGCTTAGGGACCAGCGGGTCATCAGAGACCCAGTACTTC. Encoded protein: CASSLGTSGSSETQYF. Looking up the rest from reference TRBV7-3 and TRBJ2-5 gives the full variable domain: GAGVSQTPSNKVTEKGKYVELRCDPISGHTALYWYRQSLGQGPEFLIYFQGTGAADDSGLPNDRFFAVRPEGSVSTLKIQRTERGDSAVYLCASSLGTSGSSETQYFGPGTRLLVL.

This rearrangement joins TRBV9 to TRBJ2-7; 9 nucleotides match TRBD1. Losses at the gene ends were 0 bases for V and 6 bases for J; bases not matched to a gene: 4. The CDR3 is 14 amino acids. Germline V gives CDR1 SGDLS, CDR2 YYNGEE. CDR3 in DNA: TGTGCCAGCAGCGTAGTGGGACAGGGAGGCGAGCAGTACTTC. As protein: CASSVVGQGGEQYF.

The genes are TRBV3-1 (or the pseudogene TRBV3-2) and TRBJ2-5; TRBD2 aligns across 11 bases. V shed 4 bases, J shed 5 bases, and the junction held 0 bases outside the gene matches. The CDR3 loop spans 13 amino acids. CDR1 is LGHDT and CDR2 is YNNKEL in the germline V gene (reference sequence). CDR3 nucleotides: TGTGCCAGCAGCCCTAGCGGGAGGGAGACCCAGTACTTC. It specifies CASSPSGRETQYF.

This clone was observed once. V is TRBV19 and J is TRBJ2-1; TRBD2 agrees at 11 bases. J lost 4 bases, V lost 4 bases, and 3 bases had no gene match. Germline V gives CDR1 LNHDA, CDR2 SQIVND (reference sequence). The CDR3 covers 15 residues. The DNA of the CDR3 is TGTGCCAGTAGTAAACTAGCGGGAGATTACAATGAGCAGTTCTTC. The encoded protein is CASSKLAGDYNEQFF.